The sequence of this T cell receptor (beta chain) was determined in a study of vaccination effects on CD4 cells after COVID-19. Researchers isolated CD4+ T cells once about eleven days of culture had elapsed. Testing of the vaccine recipients showed negative nucleocapsid antibodies and no prior SARS-CoV-2 infection. Half of the medium was exchanged for IL-2 medium on both days 3 and 7. The CDR3 totals 15 residues. Germline V lookup: CDR1 KGHSH, CDR2 LQKENI. V lost 6 bases and J lost 4; bases outside the gene matches: 9. Generated by immunoSEQ multiplex PCR, the TCRdb table keeps only in-frame clones and is missing some. The data hold 70,000 or so clones, with roughly three quarters observed a single time. This clone came up a few times. Its antigen is as yet unknown.

The specimen comprised CD4+ T cells from PBMCs cultured without peptide, sampled before COVID-19 vaccination. This rearrangement joins TRBV18 to TRBJ1-1, with 9 bases aligning to TRBD1. This receptor was taken from a human donor who received a COVID-19 vaccine. The CDR3 DNA reads TGTGCCAGCTCGGCGGGACAGGGACAGGGCACTGAAGCTTTCTTT. Amino acids: CASSAGQGQGTEAFF.